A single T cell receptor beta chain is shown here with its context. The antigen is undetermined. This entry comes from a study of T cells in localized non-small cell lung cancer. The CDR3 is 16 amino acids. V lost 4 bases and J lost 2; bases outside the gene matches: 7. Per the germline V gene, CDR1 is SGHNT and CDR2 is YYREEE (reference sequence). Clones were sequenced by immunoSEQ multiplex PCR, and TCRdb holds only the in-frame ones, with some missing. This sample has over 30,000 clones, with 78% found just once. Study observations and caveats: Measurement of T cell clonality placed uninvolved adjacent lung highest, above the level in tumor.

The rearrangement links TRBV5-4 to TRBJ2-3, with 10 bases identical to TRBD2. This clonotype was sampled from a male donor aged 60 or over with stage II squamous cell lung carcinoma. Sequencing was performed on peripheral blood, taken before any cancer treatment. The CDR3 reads CASSRSGRVNTDTQYF. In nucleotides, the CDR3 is TGTGCCAGCAGCCGAAGCGGGAGGGTAAACACAGATACGCAGTATTTT.